The source of this T cell receptor (beta chain) is a study of control samples from healthy donors and cancer patients (TCRdb year 2020). A remark on this clone: This receptor's antigen is unknown. The input lacks base qualities; no much larger clone sits a single base away.

The protocol used for the library was the immunoSEQ multiplex PCR assay. TCRdb provides this immuneACCESS table in a form limited to in-frame rearrangements. Some clones are lacking; in checked studies, under half of them reflect an unresolved V gene, and why the rest are absent is not known. A total of about 160,000 clones appear in this sample, around 93% of them only once. The ten biggest clones cover 4.1% of the sample. Based on the germline V gene, the CDR1 and CDR2 sequences are SGHDN and FVKESK. Inclusive of the bounding cysteine and phenylalanine, the CDR3 is 15 residues long. Only the CDR3 portion is preserved as DNA: 45 bases, with reading frame beginning at the first base. Deletion took 5 bases off V and 7 bases off J, with a span of 15 bases between the germline ends.

The specimen was blood. The V and J segments used are TRBV14 and TRBJ1-6; a tentative D call is TRBD1 (5 bases match). This clonotype originated in a woman aged 60-75 years in good health. DNA sequence: TGTGCCAGCAGCTTGACCCAGGGCTGGAATTCACCCCTCCACTTT. Translated, it gives CASSLTQGWNSPLHF.